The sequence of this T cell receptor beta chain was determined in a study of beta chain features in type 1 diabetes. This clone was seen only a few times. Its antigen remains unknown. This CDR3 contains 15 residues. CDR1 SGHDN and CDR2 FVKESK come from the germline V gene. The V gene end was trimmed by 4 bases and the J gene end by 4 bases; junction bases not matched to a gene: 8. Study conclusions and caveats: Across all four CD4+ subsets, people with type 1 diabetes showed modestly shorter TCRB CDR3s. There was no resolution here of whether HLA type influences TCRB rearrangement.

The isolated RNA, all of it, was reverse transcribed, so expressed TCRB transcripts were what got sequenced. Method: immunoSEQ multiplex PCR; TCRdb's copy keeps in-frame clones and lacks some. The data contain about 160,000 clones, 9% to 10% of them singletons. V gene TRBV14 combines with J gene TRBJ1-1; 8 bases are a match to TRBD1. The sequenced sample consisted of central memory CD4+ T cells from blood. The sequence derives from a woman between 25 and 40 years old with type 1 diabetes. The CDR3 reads CASSPLGTGRTEAFF. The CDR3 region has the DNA TGTGCCAGCAGCCCTTTGGGGACAGGTCGCACTGAAGCTTTCTTT.